The rows below give T cell receptor beta chains drawn from one sample of a study of cytomegalovirus exposure and HLA in healthy donors. The data were produced by immunoSEQ multiplex PCR, yet TCRdb's version contains in-frame clones alone and is incomplete. In the table there are a few hundred thousand clones, roughly 91% of which are singletons. Material: PBMCs. These receptors were taken from a girl aged 2-10 years in good health and CMV-seronegative. The CDR3 runs from the conserved cysteine through the conserved F or W. D genes are given only for firm matches. Clone size is shown for a subset of rows, as once, few, many or a class of expanded clone.

v_gene	j_gene	d_gene	abundance	CDR3aa	CDR3nt
TRBV5-6	TRBJ1-5	TRBD1	.	CASSLFGTASNQPQHF	TGTGCCAGCAGCTTGTTCGGGACAGCAAGCAATCAGCCCCAGCATTTT
TRBV5-1	TRBJ2-7	TRBD1	.	CASSLVPTTGITPYEQYF	TGCGCCAGCAGCTTGGTACCCACGACAGGGATCACGCCCTACGAGCAGTACTTC
TRBV28	TRBJ2-3	TRBD2	.	CASRVAAGVTDTQYF	TGTGCCAGCAGGGTCGCAGCGGGGGTCACAGATACGCAGTATTTT
TRBV4-2	TRBJ2-2	.	.	CASSHPGQNTGELFF	TGTGCCAGCAGTCATCCGGGACAGAACACCGGGGAGCTGTTTTTT
TRBV6-5	TRBJ2-1	.	once	CASSYSTPREGEQFF	TGTGCCAGCAGTTACTCGACGCCCAGGGAAGGGGAGCAGTTCTTC
TRBV6-5	TRBJ1-5	.	.	CASSYSAGGNQPQHF	TGTGCCAGCAGTTACTCGGCCGGGGGCAATCAGCCCCAGCATTTT
TRBV30	TRBJ2-7	.	.	CAWSVAPSEQYF	TGTGCCTGGAGTGTAGCCCCCTCAGAGCAGTACTTC
TRBV11-2	TRBJ1-2	TRBD1	.	CASSLERTGLDGYTF	TGTGCCAGCAGCTTGGAGCGGACAGGGTTAGATGGCTACACCTTC
TRBV18	TRBJ2-5	TRBD2	.	CASSQGLAWETQYF	TGTGCCAGCTCACAGGGACTAGCCTGGGAGACCCAGTACTTC
TRBV4-1	TRBJ2-7	TRBD1	.	CASSQGGQYYEQYF	TGCGCCAGCAGCCAAGGGGGACAGTACTACGAGCAGTACTTC
TRBV27	TRBJ1-1	.	.	CASSYTVNTEAFF	TGTGCCAGCAGTTACACAGTGAACACTGAAGCTTTCTTT
TRBV6-5	TRBJ2-5	TRBD1	.	CASSTGTGIYF	TGTGCCAGCAGTACCGGGACAGGGATCTACTTC
TRBV7-8	TRBJ1-2	TRBD1	.	CASSFGTDFYGYTF	TGTGCCAGCAGCTTTGGGACAGACTTCTATGGCTACACCTTC
TRBV20-1	TRBJ2-7	TRBD1	.	CSAWDRAEQYF	TGCAGTGCTTGGGACAGGGCCGAGCAGTACTTC
TRBV4-1	TRBJ2-7	.	.	CASSQKQGPSSYEQYF	TGCGCCAGCAGCCAGAAACAGGGCCCCAGCTCCTACGAGCAGTACTTC
TRBV5-4	TRBJ2-1	TRBD2	.	CASSPRAGAYNEQFF	TGTGCCAGCAGCCCCCGAGCGGGAGCCTACAATGAGCAGTTCTTC
TRBV25-1	TRBJ2-7	TRBD2	once	CASSFGGAEYEQYF	TGTGCCAGCTCCTTCGGGGGGGCTGAATACGAGCAGTACTTC
TRBV27	TRBJ2-7	TRBD1	once	CASSSPPGQGYEQYF	TGTGCCAGCAGTTCGCCGCCGGGACAGGGATACGAGCAGTACTTC
TRBV9	TRBJ2-7	.	.	CASSVGPSYEQYF	TGTGCCAGCAGCGTAGGTCCTAGCTACGAGCAGTACTTC
TRBV6-1	TRBJ2-7	.	.	CASSSRDFERYEQYF	TGTGCCAGCAGTTCCCGGGACTTTGAACGGTACGAGCAGTACTTC